Shown below are 7 T cell receptor beta chains from a single sample sequenced in a study of CD8 T cells in Susac syndrome. It was with random hexamers that roughly 0.45 to 1 ug RNA was reverse transcribed. A single record per CDR3 protein comes from TCRdb applying MiXCR to the immunoSEQ multiplex PCR reads. Here the sample spans about 300,000 distinct CDR3 sequences, 89% being singletons. Sequencing used CD8+ T cells from PBMCs. The receptor set was obtained from a human donor with multiple sclerosis.

The chain is built from TRBV12-3 or TRBV12-4 and TRBJ2-2; 7 bases agree with TRBD1. The V and J ends lost 2 bases and 3 bases, in that order; junction bases with no gene match: 6. The CDR3 extends over 16 amino acids. The DNA of the CDR3 is TGTGCCAGCAGTTTACGATTGGGACAGTACACCGGGGAGCTGTTTTTT. This translates into CASSLRLGQYTGELFF.

This clonotype appeared once. This chain connects TRBV19 to TRBJ2-4; D is uncertain. V was clipped by 8 bases and J by 0 bases, with 5 bases between them. The V gene's germline CDR1 is LNHDA and CDR2 SQIVND (reference sequence). The CDR3 sequence is 12 residues long. CDR3 amino acids: CASDLAKNIQYF. Written as DNA, the CDR3 is TGTGCCAGTGACCTAGCCAAAAACATTCAGTACTTC.

This clonotype was detected a few times. A junction end diverges from the germline sequence, so it may reflect a read error. The genes are TRBV7-7 and TRBJ2-7; either TRBD1 or TRBD2 may fit D (6 bases each). From germline, CDR1 is SSHAT and CDR2 FNYEAQ (reference sequence). The CDR3 has 14 amino acids. The CDR3 sequence is CASSSGTGAGEQYF. For the CDR3, the DNA is TGTGCTAGCAGCTCCGGAACGGGGGCTGGGGAGCAGTACTTC. Complete variable domain (other parts from reference TRBV7-7 and TRBJ2-7): GAGVSQSPRYKVTKRGQDVTLRCDPISSHATLYWYQQALGQGPEFLTYFNYEAQPDKSGLPSDRFSAERPEGSISTLTIQRTEQRDSAMYRCASSSGTGAGEQYFGPGTRLTVT.

This rearrangement joins TRBV14 to TRBJ1-2; TRBD1 matches at 9 bases. The CDR3 loop spans 15 amino acids. The germline V gene encodes CDR1 SGHDN and CDR2 FVKESK. With V trimmed by 2 bases and J by 6 bases, 7 bases remained unmatched. In DNA, the CDR3 is TGTGCCAGCAGCCAAACGACAGGGGGAATGAATGGCTACACCTTC. This sequence encodes CASSQTTGGMNGYTF.

The rearrangement links TRBV6-2 or TRBV6-3 to TRBJ2-7; no clear D gene. V lost 5 bases and J lost 6, with 11 bases in between. The CDR3 length is 12 residues. The V gene's germline CDR1 is MNHEY and CDR2 SVGEGT. The CDR3 region has the DNA TGTGCCAGCAGTCACGAACTGGTCGAGCAGTACTTC. Its protein product is CASSHELVEQYF.

The chain combines TRBV4-3 with TRBJ2-7; no clear D. Trimming removed 3 bases at V and 2 bases at J, with 11 bases between. Germline assignment: CDR1 LGHNA and CDR2 YSLEER. The CDR3 is 14 residues long. This CDR3 reads CASSQGIMAYEQYF. The DNA of the CDR3 is TGCGCCAGCAGCCAGGGGATTATGGCCTACGAGCAGTACTTC.

The CDR3 loop is CSASSFGQDQEKLFF. The CDR3 DNA reads TGCAGTGCTAGTTCTTTTGGACAGGATCAAGAAAAACTGTTTTTT. The chain joins TRBV20-1 to TRBJ1-4, with 7 bases lining up with TRBD1. The CDR3 runs 15 residues. From germline, CDR1 is DFQATT and CDR2 SNEGSKA (reference sequence). J gave up 8 bases and V 3 bases, and 12 bases lay outside the gene matches.